This note documents a single T cell receptor beta chain sequence. The antigen it binds to is not known. No qualities accompany the bases; no much larger clone lies one base away. Other DNA sequences of this sample code for an identical CDR3. The V end loses 0 bases and the J end loses 4 bases, and a stretch of 13 bases separates them. The germline V gene gives CDR1 as KGHSH and CDR2 as LQKENI. The CDR3 runs 15 residues from the cysteine to the phenylalanine. The read is trimmed to its CDR3 DNA, 45 bases read in frame from base 1. The data derive from a study of OX40 agonist ivuxolimab in advanced cancers. A note on the overall study: Ivuxolimab, which targeted the costimulatory receptor OX40 (CD134), was an agonistic, fully human IgG2 monoclonal antibody. Intravenous ivuxolimab was administered to patients every 2 weeks at six dose levels: 0.01, 0.1, 0.3, 1.5, 3 and 10 mg/kg. Of the approximately 50 dose-escalation patients, hepatocellular carcinoma was present in 19, melanoma in roughly 15, renal cell carcinoma in 9 and head and neck cancer in 9. The dose-escalation cohort was 82.7% male with a mean age of roughly 60 years, ranging from about 23 to 85. Prior anti-PD-1, anti-PD-L1 or anti-CTLA-4 therapy was permitted, and checkpoint inhibitors had been received by approximately 39% of dose-escalation patients. Partial responses occurred in three dose-escalation patients, of whom one had hepatocellular carcinoma and two had cutaneous melanoma. Peripheral TCRbeta sequencing aimed to test whether ivuxolimab altered TCR sequence diversity and caused clonal T-cell expansion. The paper reports the monotherapy dose-escalation portion (N of about 50 patients) of the phase I ivuxolimab trial.

The trial excluded patients who had a history of autoimmune disease or were on systemic immunosuppression. Peripheral blood for TCR sequencing was drawn from every dose cohort at baseline, at cycle 4 day 1 and at cycle 7 day 1. Samples came from an open-label, multicenter, first-in-human phase I dose-escalation trial of ivuxolimab. Adults with locally advanced or metastatic melanoma, renal cell carcinoma, hepatocellular carcinoma or head and neck squamous cell carcinoma were enrolled in the trial. Before TCR sequencing, CD4+ T cells and CD8+ T cells were sorted from peripheral blood as separate populations. The investigation overall reported the following: After ivuxolimab, more expanded clones were found on average in CD8+ T cells than in CD4+ T cells. Antigen specificity was not determined for the clonally expanded peripheral T cells. In the 0.1-3.0 mg/kg groups, partial responders had among the lowest normalized peripheral clonal expansion, particularly in CD8+ T cells. Low levels of normalized T-cell clonal expansion were also shown by some nonresponding patients. At doses of 0.1 to 3.0 mg/kg, clonal expansion of both CD4+ and CD8+ T cells in blood was seen between baseline and week 6.

For sequencing of the TCRbeta CDR3 region, genomic DNA was extracted from the sorted cells. TCRbeta CDR3 regions were sequenced using the immunoSEQ Assay. TCRdb's version of the immuneACCESS table is confined to in-frame rearrangements and falls short of the full clone set. An unresolved V gene accounts for under half of the shortfall where checked; the remainder is of unknown origin. The table for this sample lists more than 45,000 clones; approximately 80% of them were counted only once. The ten largest clones capture about 0.8% of the sample. The receptor chain draws on TRBV18 and TRBJ2-7, with the D assignment possibly TRBD1 or TRBD2, given 5 matching bases for each. The clonotype was recovered from an adult with an advanced solid tumor such as melanoma, head and neck, liver or kidney cancer. Source: CD4+ or CD8+ T cells sorted from blood, taken in a trial of the OX40 agonist ivuxolimab. At the DNA level, the sequence is TGTGCCAGCTCACCACCGGGACGGGGTCAATACGAGCAGTACTTC. Its coded protein is CASSPPGRGQYEQYF.